These 25 T cell receptor beta chains originate from one sample sequenced in a study of Ad26.COV2.S vaccination and SARS-CoV-2 variants (TCRdb year 2021). Taken with the paper, the label for treatment or condition translates to: about 20 received Ad26.COV2.S at low or high dose, single or two shots; roughly 5 received placebo; per-sample allocation not given. For vaccine and placebo recipients, repertoires were sequenced using samples collected on day 63 after the first injection. Library construction relied on the immunoSEQ multiplex PCR assay. TCRdb took over this immuneACCESS table, retaining in-frame rearrangements with V and J assigned. Such tables are incomplete; in checked studies, under half of the missing clones stem from an unresolved V gene, and the remainder is unexplained. This sample lists about 350,000 clones; about 88% were detected once. The ten largest clones take up 2.5% to 3.5% of the sample.

Sequences were derived from peripheral blood, sampled in a trial of Ad26.COV2.S vaccine versus placebo. These receptors were collected from a person between 18 and 65 years old who received the Ad26.COV2.S COVID-19 vaccine or a placebo.

The chain joins TRBV11-2 to TRBJ1-1; unclear D gene. The ends were cut back, 8 bases at V and 4 bases at J, with 14 bases in the middle. This CDR3 contains 13 residues. Germline CDR1 reads SGHAT; CDR2 reads FQNNGV. The CDR3 DNA sequence: TGTGCCAGCTTAAGCCCCCTGGGCACTGAAGCTTTCTTT. It translates to CASLSPLGTEAFF.

The chain uses TRBV18 and TRBJ1-6; D is uncertain. CDR1 is KGHSH, CDR2 LQKENI, per germline. The V end was cut by 7 bases, the J end by 6 bases, with 10 bases between. The CDR3 contains 13 residues. CDR3 in DNA: TGTGCCAGCTTTGAACGGTTTAATTCACCCCTCCACTTT. It codes for CASFERFNSPLHF.

The chain is built from TRBV10-1 and TRBJ2-3; the D is unclear. The CDR3 contains 14 residues. Trimming stripped 8 bases from V and 0 bases from J, with 12 bases between. CDR1 is WNHNN, CDR2 SYGVQD, per germline (reference sequence). In DNA form, the CDR3 reads TGCGCCAGCGCTTCGAGGAGCAGCACAGATACGCAGTATTTT. Amino acids: CASASRSSTDTQYF.

This rearrangement joins TRBV12-3 or TRBV12-4 to TRBJ2-2, with 7 bases that match TRBD1. There are 12 residues in the CDR3. The V and J ends lost 7 bases and 4 bases, in that order; junction bases with no gene match: 0. CDR3 in amino acids: CASTGGTGELFF. CDR3 nucleotides: TGTGCCAGCACAGGGGGCACCGGGGAGCTGTTTTTT.

The rearrangement links TRBV6-5 to TRBJ2-1; tentatively, D is TRBD1 (6 bases). The CDR3 extends over 13 amino acids. The germline gives CDR1 MNHEY, CDR2 SVGAGI. V was pared by 8 bases and J by 12 bases, with 20 bases between. CDR3 in amino acids: CASRDIRAFGQFF. The CDR3 coding sequence is TGTGCCAGCCGGGACATACGCGCGTTCGGGCAGTTCTTC.

The chain employs TRBV10-2 and TRBJ2-3; 11 bases agree with TRBD2. The J segment lost 0 bases and the V segment lost 3 bases, leaving 11 bases of the junction unmatched. From germline, CDR1 is WSHSY and CDR2 SAAADI. This CDR3 contains 19 residues. Here the CDR3 reads CASSEGGLAGGPSTDTQYF. In DNA form, the CDR3 reads TGCGCCAGCAGTGAAGGGGGGCTAGCGGGGGGACCTAGCACAGATACGCAGTATTTT.

The V and J genes are TRBV28 and TRBJ2-3, with 9 bases matching TRBD2. The CDR3 is made up of 18 amino acids. Unmatched junction bases numbered 13, after V lost 4 bases and J lost 2 bases. Germline values: CDR1 MDHEN, CDR2 SYDVKM. For the CDR3, the DNA is TGTGCCAGCAGTTCCGCTAAGCGGGAGGACCGGGACACAGATACGCAGTATTTT. Translated: CASSSAKREDRDTDTQYF.

The chain recombines TRBV5-1 with TRBJ2-5; the D is unclear. The V gene's germline CDR1 is SGHRS and CDR2 YFSETQ. CDR3 length: 15 amino acids. The V end lost 0 bases, the J end lost 5 bases, and 14 bases lay between the germline ends. CDR3 sequence: CASSLAGGDGETQYF. CDR3 DNA: TGCGCCAGCAGCTTGGCCGGTGGAGATGGGGAGACCCAGTACTTC.

This clone was seen more than once but under ten times. The rearrangement joins TRBV19 to TRBJ1-2; D gene unclear. Germline loops: CDR1 LNHDA, CDR2 SQIVND (reference sequence). The CDR3 spans 15 residues. V was clipped by 5 bases and J by 5 bases, with 18 bases between them. The CDR3 is CASSVVPSSIYGYTF. In nucleotides, the CDR3 is TGTGCCAGTAGTGTGGTCCCCTCCTCTATTTATGGCTACACCTTC. The full variable domain, its missing parts supplied by reference TRBV19 and TRBJ1-2, is DGGITQSPKYLFRKEGQNVTLSCEQNLNHDAMYWYRQDPGQGLRLIYYSQIVNDFQKGDIAEGYSVSREKKESFPLTVTSAQKNPTAFYLCASSVVPSSIYGYTFGSGTRLTVV.

The chain links TRBV27 to TRBJ1-4, with no clear D. The CDR3 is 11 amino acids. With 6 bases removed from V and 8 bases from J, the gap between germline ends came to 7 bases. In germline, CDR1 is MNHEY, CDR2 SMNVEV (reference sequence). CDR3 in amino acids: CASSLGEKLFF. As DNA, the CDR3 is TGTGCCAGCAGCCTTGGGGAAAAACTGTTTTTT.

The chain is built from TRBV5-1 and TRBJ1-3; D not resolved. The V end was cut by 4 bases, the J end by 0 bases, with 11 bases between. CDR1 SGHRS and CDR2 YFSETQ come from the germline V gene. CDR3 length equals 15 residues. CDR3 loop: CASSPNSGSGNTIYF. DNA for the CDR3: TGCGCCAGCAGCCCCAATTCCGGCTCTGGAAACACCATATATTTT.

The gene calls are TRBV13 and TRBJ2-5, with 7 bases that match TRBD2. Germline-derived CDR1 and CDR2 are PRHDT and FYEKMQ (reference sequence). Unmatched junction bases numbered 17, after V lost 6 bases and J lost 7 bases. This CDR3 is 16 amino acids long. The CDR3 is CASSRSGGGLARTQYF. The DNA for the CDR3 is TGTGCCAGCAGTCGGTCAGGCGGGGGTCTAGCGAGGACCCAGTACTTC.

The chain couples TRBV30 to TRBJ2-5; maybe TRBD1 (6 bases). CDR3 size: 12 residues. Germline values: CDR1 GTSNPN, CDR2 SVGIG (reference sequence). The germline V and J ends were trimmed by 4 bases and 2 bases, with 8 bases remaining between them. CDR3 sequence reads: CAWKTGQETQYF. CDR3 coding DNA: TGTGCCTGGAAGACAGGTCAAGAGACCCAGTACTTC.

The V call is TRBV11-2, the J call TRBJ2-3; D is ambiguous. Per the germline V gene, CDR1 is SGHAT and CDR2 is FQNNGV. Trimming removed 3 bases at V and 6 bases at J, with 25 bases between. CDR3 length: 18 amino acids. CDR3 protein: CASSLGSWAAEPRDTQYF. CDR3 nucleotides: TGTGCCAGCAGCTTGGGCAGTTGGGCGGCAGAGCCCCGCGATACGCAGTATTTT.

The chain couples TRBV19 to TRBJ2-5; D is possibly TRBD1 (5 bases). Trimming took off 3 bases at V and 5 bases at J, with 10 bases between the two ends. Per the germline V gene, CDR1 is LNHDA and CDR2 is SQIVND (reference sequence). The length of the CDR3 is 13 residues. In DNA form, the CDR3 reads TGTGCCAGTAGTATTGCAGGGCGGGAGACCCAGTACTTC. It is translated as CASSIAGRETQYF.

This sequence joins TRBV5-6 and TRBJ1-5; D perhaps matches TRBD1 (5 bases). Per germline, CDR1 SGHDT and CDR2 YYEEEE. This CDR3 spans 15 amino acids. The V gene lost 2 bases and the J gene lost 2 bases, with 11 bases spanning the gap. The chain's CDR3 is CASSFSGGGNQPQHF. Here the CDR3 DNA reads TGTGCCAGCAGCTTCTCCGGGGGAGGCAATCAGCCCCAGCATTTT.

The chain employs TRBV27 and TRBJ2-7, with a weak D call TRBD2 (5 bases). The ends were cut back, 3 bases at V and 6 bases at J, with 12 bases in the middle. The CDR3 is 13 amino acids. Germline values: CDR1 MNHEY, CDR2 SMNVEV (reference sequence). The CDR3 loop is CASSFSAGSEQYF. In nucleotides, the CDR3 is TGTGCCAGCAGTTTTAGTGCTGGGAGCGAGCAGTACTTC.

The DNA of the CDR3 is TGTGCCAGCAGCGCTCAAACTATCCACAATGAGCAGTTCTTC. Translation: CASSAQTIHNEQFF. V gene TRBV9 combines with J gene TRBJ2-1, with no clear D. V lost 3 bases, J lost 5 bases, and 12 bases lay in between. CDR1 and CDR2 from the germline V gene are SGDLS and YYNGEE. The CDR3 runs 14 residues.

Details on this clone: The junction and the germline gene differ at one end; a read error may be behind it. This CDR3 is CATSQGAETQYF. Written as DNA, the CDR3 is TGTGCCACCAGTCAGGGGGCAGAGACCCAGTACTTC. V gene TRBV10-3 combines with J gene TRBJ2-5, with TRBD1 matching over 8 bases. Germline V gives CDR1 ENHRY, CDR2 SYGVKD. The CDR3 has 12 amino acids.

The gene calls are TRBV11-2 and TRBJ1-4; 7 nucleotides line up with TRBD1. The trim removed 5 bases at V and 6 bases at J, leaving 9 bases unmatched. CDR3 length: 15 residues. CDR1 SGHAT and CDR2 FQNNGV come from the germline V gene. The CDR3 sequence: CASSIPGQSHEKLFF. In DNA form, the CDR3 reads TGTGCCAGCAGCATCCCGGGACAGTCCCATGAAAAACTGTTTTTT.

The chain recombines TRBV5-4 with TRBJ2-1; D may be TRBD2 (6 bases). The V end lost 1 base, the J end lost 5 bases, and 7 bases lay between the germline ends. The germline gives CDR1 SGHNT, CDR2 YYREEE (reference sequence). CDR3 length: 13 residues. Written as DNA, the CDR3 is TGTGCCAGCAGCTTGATAGCGGACAATGAGCAGTTCTTC. It encodes CASSLIADNEQFF. Variable domain in full (rest from reference TRBV5-4 and TRBJ2-1): ETGVTQSPTHLIKTRGQQVTLRCSSQSGHNTVSWYQQALGQGPQFIFQYYREEENGRGNFPPRFSGLQFPNYSSELNVNALELDDSALYLCASSLIADNEQFFGPGTRLTVL.

This clone was recorded a few times. V and J are TRBV9 and TRBJ2-7; D remains unclear. CDR1 is SGDLS and CDR2 is YYNGEE in the germline V gene. The CDR3 has 14 amino acids. Between the trimmed V and J ends, which lost 0 bases and 2 bases, there was a span of 9 bases. In DNA, the CDR3 is TGTGCCAGCAGCGTAGACGTGCCAGCCTACGAGCAGTACTTC. Protein: CASSVDVPAYEQYF.

The chain uses TRBV5-1 and TRBJ2-7; D gene ambiguous. V was pared by 4 bases and J by 0 bases, with 11 bases between. This CDR3 comprises 14 residues. Germline V CDR1 and CDR2: SGHRS, YFSETQ. CDR3: CASSPEPSSYEQYF. CDR3 bases: TGCGCCAGCAGCCCAGAACCGAGCTCCTACGAGCAGTACTTC.

The CDR3 loop reads CASSSGTGGRETQYF. DNA for the CDR3: TGTGCCAGCAGCTCCGGGACAGGGGGTCGAGAGACCCAGTACTTC. V gene TRBV5-5 combines with J gene TRBJ2-5; 11 bases are shared with TRBD1. V trimming: 3 bases; J trimming: 4 bases; junction bases outside the gene matches: 5. The CDR3 runs to 15 residues. CDR1 and CDR2 from the germline V gene are SGHKS and YYEKEE (reference sequence).

This sequence joins TRBV6-2 or TRBV6-3 and TRBJ2-1, with 7 bases aligning to TRBD1. Trimming took 5 bases from V and 9 from J; bases not matched to a gene: 7. The CDR3 extends over 13 amino acids. Looked up from germline, CDR1 is MNHEY and CDR2 is SVGEGT. The CDR3 here is CASSRTGVAEQFF. The CDR3 DNA reads TGTGCCAGCAGTCGAACAGGGGTGGCTGAGCAGTTCTTC.